The 19 T cell receptor beta chains below were found in one sample sequenced in a study of response to subunit inactivated influenza vaccine. TCRdb used MiXCR to reprocess the RT-PCR reads, holding one entry per CDR3 protein. This table has some 200,000 distinct CDR3 sequences, approximately 12% appearing once. These data are also associated with another study on T cells expressing NK-cell markers. This second study says: What made the TCR beta cDNA was 5'RACE template switching with UMIs.

Sequences were derived from CD8+ T cells sorted from PBMCs, sampled 12 days after vaccination. The receptors derive from a man aged 45-65 years who received an inactivated influenza vaccine.

This chain uses TRBV4-1 with TRBJ2-5, with 12 bases that match TRBD2. Trimming at V came to 4 bases and at J to 5 bases, leaving 2 bases not matched to a gene. CDR3 length equals 14 residues. Looked up from germline, CDR1 is MGHRA and CDR2 is YSYEKL. CDR3 nucleotides: TGCGCCAGCAGCCCTAGCGGGGGGGCGGAGACCCAGTACTTC. As protein: CASSPSGGAETQYF.

This clonotype has only a few counts. The chain combines TRBV9 with TRBJ2-1; 12 bases fit TRBD2. J was trimmed by 3 bases and V by 6 bases; bases with no gene match: 7. The CDR3 covers 16 residues. Germline assignment: CDR1 SGDLS and CDR2 YYNGEE. CDR3 bases: TGTGCCAGCACCAGAGGACTAGCGGGGTACTACAATGAGCAGTTCTTC. This translates into CASTRGLAGYYNEQFF.

This clonotype was detected only a few times. The J gene is TRBJ2-7, the V gene TRBV7-6; TRBD1 aligns across 10 bases. CDR1 SGHVS and CDR2 FNYEAQ come from the germline V gene. Trimming cost V 3 bases and J 2 bases; bases outside gene matches: 13. The CDR3 consists of 18 residues. The CDR3, as DNA: TGTGCCAGCAGCTTTCACCCCGACACGGGACAGGGGCCCTACGAGCAGTACTTC. It is translated as CASSFHPDTGQGPYEQYF.

This clonotype was recorded many times. V gene TRBV7-2 combines with J gene TRBJ1-1; D not resolved. Germline V gene lookup returns CDR1 SGHTA and CDR2 FQGNSA. Between the trimmed V and J ends, which lost 1 base and 1 base, there was a span of 10 bases. The CDR3 has 15 amino acids. The CDR3 spells CASSLGGGWNTEAFF. Here the CDR3 DNA reads TGTGCCAGCAGCTTAGGTGGAGGGTGGAACACTGAAGCTTTCTTT.

This clonotype came up a few times. The rearrangement links TRBV4-3 to TRBJ2-6; TRBD1 might be the D (6 bases). Germline CDR1 is LGHNA and CDR2 is YSLEER. V lost 3 bases to trimming and J lost 3 bases, with 9 bases between them. The CDR3 totals 15 residues. The CDR3 protein is CASSQNRDGANVLTF. In nucleotides, the CDR3 is TGCGCCAGCAGCCAGAACAGGGATGGGGCCAACGTCCTGACTTTC.

This clonotype was observed a handful of times. This sequence joins TRBV7-9 and TRBJ1-2; TRBD1 aligns across 10 bases. Germline V lookup: CDR1 SEHNR, CDR2 FQNEAQ (reference sequence). V was pared by 5 bases and J by 7 bases, with 10 bases of the junction left unmatched. The CDR3 length is 15 residues. CDR3 sequence reads: CASSPAPGQGVGYTF. Here the CDR3 DNA reads TGTGCCAGCAGCCCAGCTCCAGGACAGGGGGTTGGCTACACCTTC.

This clonotype was picked up a small number of times. The CDR3 is CASSLRGYNNEKLFF. The CDR3 DNA is TGTGCCAGCAGTTTACGAGGGTATAATAATGAAAAACTGTTTTTT. The chain carries TRBV12-3 or TRBV12-4 and TRBJ1-4; D gene unclear. The CDR3 spans 15 residues. V was cut by 2 bases and J by 4 bases, with 11 bases left in between.

Only a few counts were recorded for this clonotype. The chain employs TRBV6-1 and TRBJ1-1, with a tentative D call TRBD1 (5 bases). Deletions cut 3 bases from V and 5 bases from J, with 10 bases between. The CDR3 contains 13 residues. CDR1 and CDR2 from the germline V gene are MNHNS and SASEGT. The CDR3 sequence is CASSDGGATEAFF. The CDR3 DNA is TGTGCCAGCAGTGACGGCGGGGCGACTGAAGCTTTCTTT.

The chain combines TRBV6-2 or TRBV6-3 with TRBJ1-1, with 9 bases aligning to TRBD1. Germline assignment: CDR1 MNHEY and CDR2 SVGEGT. This CDR3 comprises 15 residues. V was clipped by 2 bases and J by 5 bases; unmatched bases: 6. CDR3 nucleotides: TGTGCCAGCAGTTACCCTCAGACAGGGGGGACTGAAGCTTTCTTT. Translated, it gives CASSYPQTGGTEAFF.

This clonotype was detected many times. The chain is built from TRBV29-1 and TRBJ2-5; a possible D gene is TRBD2 (5 bases). The CDR3 has 13 amino acids. V was trimmed by 2 bases and J by 1 base, leaving 8 bases between them. Per germline, CDR1 SQVTM and CDR2 ANQGSEA. In DNA form, the CDR3 reads TGCAGCGTTGAAAGGAGGCTCCAAGAGACCCAGTACTTC. Its translation is CSVERRLQETQYF.

This chain connects TRBV19 to TRBJ2-5; 9 bases align to TRBD1. CDR1 and CDR2 (germline): LNHDA, SQIVND (reference sequence). Trimming took 5 bases from V and 5 from J; bases not matched to a gene: 9. This CDR3 has 15 residues. CDR3 sequence reads: CASSSLGQGEETQYF. The CDR3 coding sequence is TGTGCCAGTAGTTCCCTGGGACAGGGCGAGGAGACCCAGTACTTC.

This chain uses TRBV7-9 with TRBJ2-2, with 8 bases lining up with TRBD2. The CDR3 consists of 15 residues. With V trimmed by 6 bases and J by 3 bases, 6 bases remained unmatched. CDR1 is SEHNR, CDR2 FQNEAQ, per germline (reference sequence). In DNA form, the CDR3 reads TGTGCCAGCAGGCCTCGACTAGCGTACACCGGGGAGCTGTTTTTT. Residues: CASRPRLAYTGELFF.

This clonotype was detected only a few times. The chain employs TRBV14 and TRBJ2-1, with unresolved D. V lost 5 bases, J lost 7 bases, and 21 bases lay in between. CDR1 and CDR2 from the germline V gene are SGHDN and FVKESK. CDR3 length: 16 amino acids. The CDR3 DNA follows: TGTGCCAGCAGCTACTTCGAAGGTCCTCCTCGGAATGAGCAGTTCTTC. It is translated as CASSYFEGPPRNEQFF.

A few counts support this clonotype. This rearrangement joins TRBV6-1 to TRBJ2-3; D is unclear. V lost 2 bases and J lost 3, with 12 bases in between. Germline V lookup: CDR1 MNHNS, CDR2 SASEGT. The CDR3 covers 15 residues. The CDR3 region is CASSETAKGTDTQYF. DNA of the CDR3: TGTGCCAGCAGTGAAACTGCGAAGGGAACAGATACGCAGTATTTT.

This clonotype was counted only a few times. The DNA of the CDR3 is TGTGCCATCATGGGCGGCTATACCACAGATACGCAGTATTTT. This codes for CAIMGGYTTDTQYF. The chain links TRBV10-3 to TRBJ2-3; the D is unclear. CDR3 length: 14 residues. V was shortened by 7 bases and J by 2 bases, with 13 bases between the two germline ends. CDR1 is ENHRY and CDR2 is SYGVKD in the germline V gene.

The chain combines TRBV20-1 with TRBJ2-3; TRBD2 aligns across 8 bases. Germline-derived CDR1 and CDR2 are DFQATT and SNEGSKA (reference sequence). CDR3 length: 16 residues. Unmatched junction bases numbered 11, after V lost 4 bases and J lost 2 bases. This CDR3 reads CSAIGVSGSSTDTQYF. In nucleotides, the CDR3 is TGCAGTGCTATAGGGGTGAGCGGGAGCTCCACAGATACGCAGTATTTT.

For the CDR3, the DNA is TGCGCCAGCAGCTTGGATATTGGGCAGCCCTCCGGGGAGCTGTTTTTT. Translating gives CASSLDIGQPSGELFF. V gene TRBV5-1 combines with J gene TRBJ2-2; D uncertain. Germline loops: CDR1 SGHRS, CDR2 YFSETQ. The CDR3 is 16 amino acids. The V end was cut by 0 bases, the J end by 6 bases, with 15 bases between.

The chain uses TRBV27 and TRBJ2-2; D not resolved. The V gene lost 2 bases and the J gene lost 5 bases, with 6 bases spanning the gap. Germline-derived CDR1 and CDR2 are MNHEY and SMNVEV (reference sequence). CDR3 length: 13 residues. CDR3: CASSLDLTGELFF. As DNA, the CDR3 is TGTGCCAGCAGTTTAGACCTAACCGGGGAGCTGTTTTTT.

This clonotype has at least ten counts. The J gene is TRBJ2-1, the V gene TRBV7-9; 10 bases map to TRBD1. The CDR3 sequence is 17 residues long. The germline CDR1 and CDR2 sequences are SEHNR and FQNEAQ (reference sequence). V shed 2 bases, J shed 4 bases, and the junction held 8 bases outside the gene matches. The CDR3 nucleotides read TGTGCCAGCAGCTTACCCCTTGGGGACAGGGGATACAATGAGCAGTTCTTC. Translating gives CASSLPLGDRGYNEQFF.